These 21 T cell receptor beta chains were all obtained from the same sample, sequenced in a study of T cells in Graves' hyperthyroidism and ophthalmopathy. Amplification targeted TCR beta CDR3 regions from RNA transcripts. HTBI primers were used for first-round RT-PCR of the TCR CDR3. TCRdb recomputed calls from the multiplex PCR reads with MiXCR, one row per CDR3 protein. Of 690,000 or so distinct CDR3 sequences in the sample, roughly a sixth were seen once. Sequenced sample: blood. These receptors all come from a woman aged 50 to 65 with Graves' hyperthyroidism that later progressed to Graves' ophthalmopathy.

This clonotype was counted many times. The chain has TRBV2 and TRBJ2-3; 8 bases agree with TRBD2. V shed 4 bases and J 0 bases; nucleotides not matched to a gene: 6. The CDR3 has 16 amino acids. CDR1 is SNHLY, CDR2 FYNNEI, per germline. For the CDR3, the DNA is TGTGCCAGCAGTGCCGGTAGCGGGGAGAGCACAGATACGCAGTATTTT. This encodes CASSAGSGESTDTQYF. The whole variable domain, remainder taken from reference TRBV2 and TRBJ2-3, is EPEVTQTPSHQVTQMGQEVILRCVPISNHLYFYWYRQILGQKVEFLVSFYNNEISEKSEIFDDQFSVERPDGSNFTLKIRSTKLEDSAMYFCASSAGSGESTDTQYFGPGTRLTVL.

The chain couples TRBV5-1 to TRBJ2-3; 8 nucleotides line up with TRBD1. Germline assignment: CDR1 SGHRS and CDR2 YFSETQ. The CDR3 is 16 residues long. The J segment lost 1 base and the V segment lost 5 bases, leaving 9 bases of the junction unmatched. This chain's CDR3 is CASSNRMDRGTDTQYF. The CDR3 DNA reads as TGCGCCAGCAGTAATAGGATGGACAGGGGCACAGATACGCAGTATTTT. The entire variable domain, with the rest obtained from reference TRBV5-1 and TRBJ2-3, is as follows: KAGVTQTPRYLIKTRGQQVTLSCSPISGHRSVSWYQQTPGQGLQFLFEYFSETQRNKGNFPGRFSGRQFSNSRSEMNVSTLELGDSALYLCASSNRMDRGTDTQYFGPGTRLTVL.

This clonotype was seen a few times. The rearrangement uses TRBV11-2 and TRBJ1-4; 9 nucleotides agree with TRBD1. Germline V gene sequence: CDR1 SGHAT, CDR2 FQNNGV. The junction had 8 bases not matched to a gene; V was cut back by 5 bases and J by 7 bases. The CDR3 spans 15 residues. The CDR3 sequence is CASSLTGGEGEKLFF. The CDR3 DNA reads TGTGCCAGCAGCCTAACAGGGGGCGAGGGTGAAAAACTGTTTTTT. The full variable domain, its missing parts supplied by reference TRBV11-2 and TRBJ1-4, is EAGVAQSPRYKIIEKRQSVAFWCNPISGHATLYWYQQILGQGPKLLIQFQNNGVVDDSQLPKDRFSAERLKGVDSTLKIQPAKLEDSAVYLCASSLTGGEGEKLFFGSGTQLSVL.

This clonotype was counted once. One end of the junction does not line up with germline, which may come from a read error. The rearrangement links TRBV9 to TRBJ1-2; 7 positions match TRBD1. Germline V gene data show CDR1 as SGDLS and CDR2 as YYNGEE. The length of the CDR3 is 15 residues. The CDR3 DNA reads TGCGCCAGCAGCAGGGACAGAGGTTTAGACTATAGCTACACCTTC. This codes for CASSRDRGLDYSYTF. Looking up the rest from reference TRBV9 and TRBJ1-2 gives the full variable domain: DSGVTQTPKHLITATGQRVTLRCSPRSGDLSVYWYQQSLDQGLQFLIQYYNGEERAKGNILERFSAQQFPDLHSELNLSSLELGDSALYFCASSRDRGLDYSYTFGSGTRLTVV.

This clonotype occurred a few times. The chain is built from TRBV20-1 and TRBJ2-1; either TRBD1 or TRBD2 may fit D (6 bases each). Germline V gene sequence: CDR1 DFQATT, CDR2 SNEGSKA (reference sequence). Between the trimmed V and J ends, which lost 0 bases and 5 bases, there was a span of 8 bases. The CDR3 covers 13 residues. CDR3 region: CSARDRGHNEQFF. For the CDR3, the DNA is TGCAGTGCTAGAGATCGGGGGCACAATGAGCAGTTCTTC.

V and J are TRBV6-2 or TRBV6-3 and TRBJ1-2; 7 nucleotides line up with TRBD1. CDR1 is MNHEY and CDR2 is SVGEGT in the germline V gene. Trimming at V came to 7 bases and at J to 4 bases, leaving 9 bases not matched to a gene. The CDR3 has 14 residues. The CDR3 is CASTRQGLVYGYTF. CDR3 in DNA: TGTGCCAGCACTAGACAGGGACTTGTCTATGGCTACACCTTC.

This clonotype was counted between two and nine times. This chain links TRBV20-1 with TRBJ1-6; no firm D call. The CDR3 is 13 amino acids. Germline V lookup: CDR1 DFQATT, CDR2 SNEGSKA (reference sequence). V was clipped by 3 bases and J by 5 bases, with 8 bases between them. CDR3 residues: CSARGTDNSPLHF. As DNA, the CDR3 is TGCAGTGCTAGGGGCACCGATAATTCACCCCTCCACTTT.

Points on this clonotype: It may be a read error: a sequence one base away is much more abundant. The rearrangement links TRBV3-1 to TRBJ2-2; D uncertain. This CDR3 has 16 amino acids. Germline lookup yields CDR1 LGHDT and CDR2 YNNKEL (reference sequence). CDR3 sequence: CASSQLRLLNTRELFF. The CDR3 DNA sequence: TGTGCCAGCAGCCAATTGAGACTCCTGAACACCAGGGAGCTGTTTTTT.

Ten or more counts support this clonotype. This chain connects TRBV11-2 to TRBJ2-7, with D possibly TRBD2 on 6 matching bases. The CDR3 sequence is 15 residues long. The V end lost 2 bases, the J end lost 1 base, and 12 bases lay between the germline ends. The germline gives CDR1 SGHAT, CDR2 FQNNGV. DNA of the CDR3: TGTGCCAGCAGCTTACTGGGGGGTCGGTCCTACGAGCAGTACTTC. This sequence encodes CASSLLGGRSYEQYF.

This clonotype was counted once. This chain joins TRBV27 and TRBJ2-1, with 11 bases that match TRBD2. Germline trimming cut 4 bases from V and 0 bases from J; bases unmatched to any gene: 5. The CDR3 loop spans 17 amino acids. CDR1 MNHEY and CDR2 SMNVEV come from the germline V gene (reference sequence). The CDR3 region is CASSSELAGVSYNEQFF. In nucleotides, the CDR3 is TGTGCCAGCAGTTCCGAACTAGCGGGGGTCTCCTACAATGAGCAGTTCTTC.

There are many counts of this clonotype. V and J are TRBV28 and TRBJ1-5; D ambiguous. Trimming shortened V by 6 bases and J by 0 bases, and 18 bases separated the two germline ends. Germline lookup yields CDR1 MDHEN and CDR2 SYDVKM. This CDR3 has 17 amino acids. DNA of the CDR3: TGTGCCAGCAGAATACCCCCCAGGACGAGTAGCAATCAGCCCCAGCATTTT. This translates into CASRIPPRTSSNQPQHF.

In its sample, this clonotype was seen many times. The rearrangement uses TRBV13 and TRBJ1-2, with 7 bases identical to TRBD1. Unmatched junction bases numbered 12, after V lost 5 bases and J lost 0 bases. The CDR3 length is 17 residues. Germline V CDR1 and CDR2: PRHDT, FYEKMQ (reference sequence). For the CDR3, the DNA is TGTGCCAGCAGCCCCCTTCAGGGGGTCCCAACTAACTATGGCTACACCTTC. Encoded protein: CASSPLQGVPTNYGYTF.

The chain is built from TRBV4-1 and TRBJ2-2, with D possibly TRBD1 on 6 matching bases. V was trimmed by 3 bases and J by 2 bases, leaving 7 bases between them. This CDR3 has 14 amino acids. Looked up from germline, CDR1 is MGHRA and CDR2 is YSYEKL. For the CDR3, the DNA is TGCGCCAGCAGCCAGGACAGTAACACCGGGGAGCTGTTTTTT. It translates to CASSQDSNTGELFF.

This clonotype was recorded at least ten times. This sequence joins TRBV3-1 and TRBJ2-2; D not resolved. Germline V gives CDR1 LGHDT, CDR2 YNNKEL (reference sequence). The CDR3 runs 14 residues. Trimming took 1 base from V and 5 from J, leaving 8 bases between them. The CDR3 region has the DNA TGTGCCAGCAGCCAAGTGGTGGAAACCGGGGAGCTGTTTTTT. Translating it yields CASSQVVETGELFF.

This clonotype was recorded a few times. CDR3 sequence: CASSQGGDRTKNIQYF. The CDR3, as DNA: TGTGCCAGCAGCCAAGGAGGGGACAGGACCAAAAACATTCAGTACTTC. The chain employs TRBV4-2 and TRBJ2-4; 8 bases are shared with TRBD1. The CDR3 has 16 amino acids. The germline CDR1 and CDR2 sequences are LGHNA and YNFKEQ. Trimming took 1 base from V and 2 from J; bases not matched to a gene: 4.

Details on this clonotype: The conserved final phenylalanine or tryptophan is absent from the CDR3, which likely points to a read error. CDR3 DNA sequence: TGCAGTGCTAGAGTCGGGGGGGGGCTTCGCAATGAGCAGTTCTCC. Translated, it gives CSARVGGGLRNEQFS. This sequence joins TRBV20-1 and TRBJ2-1, with 8 bases identical to TRBD2. There are 15 residues in the CDR3. The J segment lost 6 bases and the V segment lost 1 base, leaving 8 bases of the junction unmatched. The germline CDR1 and CDR2 sequences are DFQATT and SNEGSKA (reference sequence).

The V gene is TRBV29-1, the J gene TRBJ2-7, with D maybe TRBD1 (6 bases). The V and J ends lost 1 base and 1 base respectively, with 14 bases between them. The CDR3 loop spans 15 amino acids. CDR1 and CDR2 from the germline V gene are SQVTM and ANQGSEA. CDR3 bases: TGCAGCGTTGAAGCCCGGGACACAGAGTCCTACGAGCAGTACTTC. Translated: CSVEARDTESYEQYF.

For this clonotype: A much larger clone sits a single nucleotide away, making a read error possible. The chain uses TRBV27 and TRBJ1-5, with 9 bases fitting TRBD1. The germline V gene has CDR1 MNHEY and CDR2 SMNVEV (reference sequence). This CDR3 contains 18 residues. Here the CDR3 reads CASSLSHTGTGYNRPQHF. CDR3 sequence (DNA): TGTGCCAGCAGTTTATCGCACACCGGGACAGGGTATAATCGGCCCCAGCATTTT.

Ten or more counts support this clonotype. This chain's CDR3 is CSAFPRGLNTEAFF. The CDR3 DNA reads as TGCAGTGCTTTCCCCAGGGGGTTAAACACTGAAGCTTTCTTT. This chain joins TRBV20-1 and TRBJ1-1; 7 bases map to TRBD1. Germline V gene sequence: CDR1 DFQATT, CDR2 SNEGSKA (reference sequence). The CDR3 is 14 amino acids. With V trimmed by 5 bases and J by 2 bases, 8 bases remained unmatched.

This clonotype was detected many times. CDR3 nucleotide sequence: TGCAGTGCTAGCACCCCAGGGGGCGCCGGCTATGGCTACACCTTC. Translating it yields CSASTPGGAGYGYTF. This chain links TRBV20-1 with TRBJ1-2; 8 bases align to TRBD1. Per germline, CDR1 DFQATT and CDR2 SNEGSKA (reference sequence). The length of the CDR3 is 15 residues. J gave up 4 bases and V 3 bases, and 10 bases lay outside the gene matches.

This clonotype was observed a handful of times. One end of the junction varies from germline; a read error may be responsible. The chain joins TRBV7-7 to TRBJ2-2; D is ambiguous. The CDR3 consists of 16 residues. Germline V gene sequence: CDR1 SSHAT, CDR2 FNYEAQ (reference sequence). This CDR3 reads CASSKVAETNTGELFF. The CDR3 DNA reads as TGTGCTAGCAGCAAGGTCGCCGAAACTAACACCGGGGAGCTGTTTTTT.